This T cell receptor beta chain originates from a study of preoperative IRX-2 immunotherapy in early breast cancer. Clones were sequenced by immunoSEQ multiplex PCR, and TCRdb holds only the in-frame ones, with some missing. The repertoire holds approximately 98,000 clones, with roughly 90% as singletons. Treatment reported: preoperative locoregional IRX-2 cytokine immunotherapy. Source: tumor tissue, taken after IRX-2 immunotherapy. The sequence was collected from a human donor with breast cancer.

CDR3 residues: CAWSVPASGALGETQYF. The DNA of the CDR3 is TGTGCCTGGAGTGTACCGGCTAGCGGGGCCCTCGGAGAGACCCAGTACTTC. The chain couples TRBV30 to TRBJ2-5; TRBD2 matches at 9 bases. Germline trimming cut 0 bases from V and 4 bases from J; bases unmatched to any gene: 12. The CDR3 contains 17 residues. The germline CDR1 and CDR2 sequences are GTSNPN and SVGIG (reference sequence). The full variable domain, in which reference TRBV30 and TRBJ2-5 provide the parts outside the CDR3, is SQTIHQWPATLVQPVGSPLSLECTVEGTSNPNLYWYRQAAGRGLQLLFYSVGIGQISSEVPQNLSASRPQDRQFILSSKKLLLSDSGFYLCAWSVPASGALGETQYFGPGTRLLVL.